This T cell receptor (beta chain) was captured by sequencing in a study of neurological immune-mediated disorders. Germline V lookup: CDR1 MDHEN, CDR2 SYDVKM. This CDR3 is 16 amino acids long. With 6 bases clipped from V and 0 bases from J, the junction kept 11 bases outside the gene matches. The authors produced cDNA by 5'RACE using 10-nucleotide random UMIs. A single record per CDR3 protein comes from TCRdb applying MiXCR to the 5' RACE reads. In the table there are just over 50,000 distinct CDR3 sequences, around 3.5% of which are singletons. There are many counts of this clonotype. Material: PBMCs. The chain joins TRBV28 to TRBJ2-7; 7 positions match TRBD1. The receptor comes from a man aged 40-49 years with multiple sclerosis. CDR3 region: CASSLWGQRSSYEQYF. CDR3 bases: TGTGCCAGCAGCCTTTGGGGACAGCGCAGCTCCTACGAGCAGTACTTC.